This section outlines one TCR beta chain sequence together with its context. Antigen specificity is unknown. The CDR3 has 11 amino acids. Germline V gene lookup returns CDR1 ENHRY and CDR2 SYGVKD. The V gene lost 10 bases and the J gene lost 2 bases, with 7 bases spanning the gap. The sample originates from a study of identical twins. TCRdb called the 5' RACE reads again in MiXCR, with one record for every CDR3 protein. The sample has just under 550,000 distinct CDR3 sequences, 13% to 15% seen once. Points from the study as a whole: Models underestimated TCR alpha sharing (out-of-frame) in monozygotic twins. Invariant MAIT and iNKT cells may have partly biased zero-insertion analyses. Cross-sectional statistics underpinned the conclusions; the same donors were not followed.

This same sample was also part of a study on yellow fever vaccine responses in identical twins.

This clonotype originated in a young woman in good health. This rearrangement joins TRBV10-3 to TRBJ2-3; D call uncertain. The sample taken for sequencing was CD4+ T cells sorted from blood. CDR3 DNA: TGTGCCACCCAGACCACAGATACGCAGTATTTT. Translating it yields CATQTTDTQYF.